What follows describes a single TCR beta chain. The antigen is not known. Negatively enriched CD4+ T cells were divided by CD45RA into naive and memory. These data come from a study of shared clonotypes between healthy human individuals. For the study at large: Each donor's CD8 memory used one plate, CD8 naive two, each CD4 subset three. Study results and limitations: For sorted subsets, rarefaction showed incomplete sequencing despite large depth. Only blood samples were collected, and tissue repertoires likely differ.

The germline V gene encodes CDR1 KGHSH and CDR2 LQKENI. The ends lost 0 bases at V and 13 bases at J; junction bases unmatched: 8. CDR3 length: 13 amino acids. Sequenced by immunoSEQ multiplex PCR; TCRdb stores in-frame clones only, minus some. The repertoire holds approximately 740,000 clones, with 74% as singletons. The V and J genes are TRBV18 and TRBJ2-7; 8 bases are a match to TRBD2. This clonotype originated in a woman in her twenties or thirties in good health. Sequencing was carried out using memory CD4+ T cells sorted from blood. Subset of the sample: CD45RA-negative fraction. The CDR3 loop is CASSPPSGGKVYF. CDR3 DNA: TGTGCCAGCTCACCACCCTCGGGGGGGAAGGTTTACTTC.